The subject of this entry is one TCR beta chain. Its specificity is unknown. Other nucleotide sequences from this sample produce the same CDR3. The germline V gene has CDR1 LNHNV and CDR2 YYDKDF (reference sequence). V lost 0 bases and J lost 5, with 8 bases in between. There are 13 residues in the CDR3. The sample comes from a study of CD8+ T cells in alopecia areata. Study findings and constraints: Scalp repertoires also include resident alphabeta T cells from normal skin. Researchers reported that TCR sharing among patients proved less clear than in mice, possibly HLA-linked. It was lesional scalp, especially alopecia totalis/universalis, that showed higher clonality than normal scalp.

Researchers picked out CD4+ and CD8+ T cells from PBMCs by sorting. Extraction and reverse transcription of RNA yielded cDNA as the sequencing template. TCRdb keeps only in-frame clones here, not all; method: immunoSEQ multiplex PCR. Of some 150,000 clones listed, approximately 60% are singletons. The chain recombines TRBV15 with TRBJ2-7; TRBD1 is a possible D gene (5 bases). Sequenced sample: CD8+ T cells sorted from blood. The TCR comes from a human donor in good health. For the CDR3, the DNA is TGTGCCACCAGCAGAGACAGGGTCCACGAGCAGTACTTC. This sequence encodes CATSRDRVHEQYF. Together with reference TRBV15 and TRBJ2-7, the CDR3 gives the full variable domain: DAMVIQNPRYQVTQFGKPVTLSCSQTLNHNVMYWYQQKSSQAPKLLFHYYDKDFNNEADTPDNFQSRRPNTSFCFLDIRSPGLGDTAMYLCATSRDRVHEQYFGPGTRLTVT.